A single sample is the source of the 27 T cell receptor beta chains below, sequenced in a study of persistence of HIV-infected CD4 T cells. Overlapping HIV-1 Gag 15-mer peptides at 0.85 to 1 ug per peptide per mL were used. Sorted nonresponding memory CD4+ T cells were CD40L-negative, CD69-negative, CD45RO-high. This was the immunoSEQ version 4 assay in survey mode. Generated by immunoSEQ multiplex PCR, the TCRdb table keeps only in-frame clones and is missing some. The sample consists of just over 40,000 clones, around 78% of them appearing once. Their antigens are not known. The source was CD4+ T cells sorted from PBMCs after approximately 19-hour stimulation, collected from a patient who received antiretroviral therapy. These receptors were obtained from an adult man with HIV who was CMV-seropositive.

The chain has TRBV7-6 and TRBJ1-6, with 10 bases lining up with TRBD1. This CDR3 has 15 residues. Per germline, CDR1 SGHVS and CDR2 FNYEAQ. Trimming removed 6 bases from V and 10 bases from J; junction bases left unmatched: 9. In DNA, the CDR3 is TGTGCCAGCAGATCGGGACAGGGGTATGGATCACCCCTCCACTTT. It translates to CASRSGQGYGSPLHF. The complete variable domain, with remaining parts taken from reference TRBV7-6 and TRBJ1-6, reads GAGVSQSPRYKVTKRGQDVALRCDPISGHVSLYWYRQALGQGPEFLTYFNYEAQQDKSGLPNDRFSAERPEGSISTLTIQRTEQRDSAMYRCASRSGQGYGSPLHFGNGTRLTVT.

This clone was found once. The V call is TRBV11-1, the J call TRBJ1-1; 8 nucleotides align to TRBD1. After removal of 5 bases from V and 1 base from J, the junction contained 9 bases not matched to a gene. CDR1 and CDR2 from the germline V gene are SGHAT and FQDESV (reference sequence). The CDR3 has 16 amino acids. The CDR3 nucleotides read TGTGCCAGCAGCCCAGGACAGGGTCGGGGGAACACTGAAGCTTTCTTT. Translated, it gives CASSPGQGRGNTEAFF.

This sequence joins TRBV5-1 and TRBJ1-2; D not certain. The CDR3 runs to 15 residues. Germline V CDR1 and CDR2: SGHRS, YFSETQ. Trimming cost V 2 bases and J 0 bases, with 11 bases left between them. The CDR3 sequence: CASSFDPAANYGYTF. The DNA of the CDR3 is TGCGCCAGCAGCTTCGACCCCGCAGCTAACTATGGCTACACCTTC.

V usage is TRBV6-5 and J usage is TRBJ2-1; possibly TRBD1 or TRBD2 for D (5 bases each). V was trimmed by 2 bases and J by 2 bases, leaving 10 bases between them. The CDR3 loop spans 15 amino acids. Germline V gene lookup returns CDR1 MNHEY and CDR2 SVGAGI. CDR3 region: CASSYGTPPYNEQFF. The CDR3 coding sequence is TGTGCCAGCAGTTACGGGACCCCCCCCTACAATGAGCAGTTCTTC.

The gene calls are TRBV29-1 and TRBJ2-7; 8 bases are shared with TRBD1. CDR3 length: 13 amino acids. Germline CDR1 and CDR2: SQVTM and ANQGSEA. The junction had 4 bases not matched to a gene; V was cut back by 3 bases and J by 3 bases. CDR3 protein: CSVDPGQGYEQYF. In DNA, the CDR3 is TGCAGCGTTGACCCCGGACAGGGCTACGAGCAGTACTTC.

The chain joins TRBV30 to TRBJ2-1, with 8 bases matching TRBD2. Germline lookup yields CDR1 GTSNPN and CDR2 SVGIG (reference sequence). J was trimmed by 7 bases and V by 0 bases; bases with no gene match: 8. The CDR3 sequence is 15 residues long. As DNA, the CDR3 is TGTGCCTGGAGTGTCCGTCGGGAGGGCGGAAATGAGCAGTTCTTC. Translated: CAWSVRREGGNEQFF.

The chain has TRBV7-2 and TRBJ2-2; the match to TRBD2 covers 8 bases. This CDR3 spans 18 amino acids. Trimming took 1 base from V and 0 from J; bases not matched to a gene: 7. Germline V gives CDR1 SGHTA, CDR2 FQGNSA. The CDR3 is CASSLDRAGGTNTGELFF. Here the CDR3 DNA reads TGTGCCAGCAGCTTAGATCGGGCGGGGGGCACGAACACCGGGGAGCTGTTTTTT.

The chain uses TRBV2 and TRBJ2-2, with unresolved D. Trimming pared 4 bases from V and 4 bases from J, leaving 16 bases between. This CDR3 is 16 amino acids long. CDR1 SNHLY and CDR2 FYNNEI come from the germline V gene. CDR3 in amino acids: CASSGLIIAFTGELFF. Here the CDR3 DNA reads TGTGCCAGCAGTGGACTTATTATAGCCTTCACCGGGGAGCTGTTTTTT. The variable domain in full, with the rest retrieved from reference TRBV2 and TRBJ2-2, is EPEVTQTPSHQVTQMGQEVILRCVPISNHLYFYWYRQILGQKVEFLVSFYNNEISEKSEIFDDQFSVERPDGSNFTLKIRSTKLEDSAMYFCASSGLIIAFTGELFFGEGSRLTVL.

Written as DNA, the CDR3 is TGCAGCGTTAAATTTCTGGACAGGGGGCTCGAGCAGTACTTC. This codes for CSVKFLDRGLEQYF. The chain uses TRBV29-1 and TRBJ2-7, with TRBD1 matching 11 bases. CDR1 SQVTM and CDR2 ANQGSEA come from the germline V gene. J lost 6 bases, V lost 5 bases, and 9 bases had no gene match. The CDR3 length is 14 residues.

This clone was seen a few times. This chain uses TRBV5-1 with TRBJ1-2; D is unclear. Per the germline V gene, CDR1 is SGHRS and CDR2 is YFSETQ. The CDR3 has 12 residues. V shed 4 bases and J shed 4 bases, with 8 bases lying between them. Here the CDR3 reads CASSPEVYGYTF. CDR3 nucleotide sequence: TGCGCCAGCAGCCCTGAAGTCTATGGCTACACCTTC.

The V call is TRBV27, the J call TRBJ2-7; either TRBD1 or TRBD2 may fit D (6 bases each). V lost 3 bases, J lost 3 bases, and 18 bases lay in between. The CDR3 is made up of 16 amino acids. Germline CDR1 reads MNHEY; CDR2 reads SMNVEV (reference sequence). CDR3 sequence reads: CASSLLTGRRHYEQYF. The CDR3 DNA reads as TGTGCCAGCAGTTTGCTTACAGGGAGGAGGCACTACGAGCAGTACTTC.

This clone was detected only once. This rearrangement joins TRBV10-3 to TRBJ1-4; 9 positions match TRBD1. Losses at the gene ends were 6 bases for V and 8 bases for J; bases not matched to a gene: 7. This CDR3 spans 14 amino acids. Germline loops: CDR1 ENHRY, CDR2 SYGVKD. CDR3 in amino acids: CAISSGTGREKLFF. The CDR3 coding sequence is TGTGCCATCAGCTCCGGGACAGGGAGGGAAAAACTGTTTTTT.

The chain has TRBV7-2 and TRBJ1-5; the match to TRBD1 covers 10 bases. CDR1 and CDR2 from the germline V gene are SGHTA and FQGNSA. Germline trimming cut 5 bases from V and 7 bases from J; bases unmatched to any gene: 8. The CDR3 is made up of 15 amino acids. This CDR3 is CASSLGTGENQPQHF. CDR3 sequence (DNA): TGTGCCAGCAGCCTCGGGACAGGGGAGAACCAGCCCCAGCATTTT.

The genes are TRBV2 and TRBJ2-4; 15 positions agree with TRBD2. The CDR3 is made up of 22 amino acids. Germline trimming cut 5 bases from V and 0 bases from J; bases unmatched to any gene: 17. The germline gives CDR1 SNHLY, CDR2 FYNNEI. This CDR3 is CASSPGLAGGQLTQLAKNIQYF. The CDR3 DNA follows: TGTGCCAGCAGTCCGGGACTAGCGGGGGGCCAATTAACTCAACTAGCCAAAAACATTCAGTACTTC.

V is TRBV5-5 and J is TRBJ1-2, with D maybe TRBD1 (5 bases). The germline V gene encodes CDR1 SGHKS and CDR2 YYEKEE (reference sequence). CDR3 size: 12 residues. Trimming removed 6 bases from V and 7 bases from J, with 13 bases in between. The CDR3, as DNA: TGTGCCAGCACCACAGGCTTGAGTGGCTACACCTTC. Translated: CASTTGLSGYTF.

This clone has a single count. This sequence joins TRBV7-6 and TRBJ1-5; tentative D call: TRBD1 (6 bases). V dropped 4 bases and J dropped 3 bases, with 10 bases sitting between them. Germline loops: CDR1 SGHVS, CDR2 FNYEAQ. The CDR3 runs 14 residues. The DNA of the CDR3 is TGTGCCAGCAGCTCGGGGGGGGCCAATCAGCCCCAGCATTTT. As protein: CASSSGGANQPQHF.

This chain connects TRBV19 to TRBJ1-1; perhaps TRBD1 as D (6 bases). Trimming shortened V by 6 bases and J by 4 bases, and 12 bases separated the two germline ends. Germline V gene sequence: CDR1 LNHDA, CDR2 SQIVND (reference sequence). The CDR3 runs 13 residues. CDR3 sequence (DNA): TGTGCCAGTAGGGGGGCAGGGCTCACTGAAGCTTTCTTT. Translation: CASRGAGLTEAFF.

The chain carries TRBV18 and TRBJ1-1, with D perhaps TRBD1 (5 bases). V gave up 1 base and J gave up 3 bases, with 6 bases separating them. CDR1 is KGHSH, CDR2 LQKENI, per germline. This CDR3 region has 13 residues. In DNA form, the CDR3 reads TGTGCCAGCTCACCACGGGGGGACACTGAAGCTTTCTTT. It yields the protein CASSPRGDTEAFF. The complete variable domain, with remaining parts taken from reference TRBV18 and TRBJ1-1, reads NAGVMQNPRHLVRRRGQEARLRCSPMKGHSHVYWYRQLPEEGLKFMVYLQKENIIDESGMPKERFSAEFPKEGPSILRIQQVVRGDSAAYFCASSPRGDTEAFFGQGTRLTVV.

This clone showed up just a few times. At one boundary the junction diverges from the germline segment, which might be a read error. This CDR3 is also generated by other DNA sequences in the sample. The rearrangement joins TRBV19 to TRBJ1-5; D is unresolved. The CDR3 length is 14 residues. Per the germline V gene, CDR1 is LNHDA and CDR2 is SQIVND (reference sequence). CDR3 in amino acids: CASSLDGSNQPQHF. The CDR3 bases are TGTGCCAGTAGTCTAGACGGGTCCAATCAGCCCCAGCATTTT.

The rearrangement uses TRBV7-2 and TRBJ1-1; D is unclear. Trimming pared 3 bases from V and 0 bases from J, leaving 8 bases between. The CDR3 has 14 residues. The germline gives CDR1 SGHTA, CDR2 FQGNSA. The CDR3 region is CASSLSTLNTEAFF. The CDR3 region has the DNA TGTGCCAGCAGCTTGTCCACTTTGAACACTGAAGCTTTCTTT.

Comment on this clone: This CDR3 is also generated by other DNA sequences in the sample. CDR3: CASSTRQLNTEAFF. In DNA, the CDR3 is TGTGCCAGCAGCACCCGACAGCTGAACACTGAAGCTTTCTTT. This chain links TRBV9 with TRBJ1-1; tentative D call: TRBD1 (5 bases). Germline CDR1 reads SGDLS; CDR2 reads YYNGEE. The V and J ends lost 4 bases and 0 bases respectively, with 10 bases between them. The CDR3 has 14 amino acids.

This chain joins TRBV20-1 and TRBJ1-1; TRBD1 might be the D (5 bases). Trimming took 3 bases from V and 0 from J, leaving 14 bases between them. CDR3 size: 15 residues. Germline assignment: CDR1 DFQATT and CDR2 SNEGSKA (reference sequence). The CDR3 DNA sequence: TGCAGTGCTAGTCTTACCAGGGCCCTGAACACTGAAGCTTTCTTT. Translated: CSASLTRALNTEAFF.

In this sample, this clone turned up a few times. The chain's CDR3 is CASSWDNFYEQYF. The DNA for the CDR3 is TGTGCCAGCAGCTGGGACAACTTCTACGAGCAGTACTTC. V and J are TRBV14 and TRBJ2-7; weak D call: TRBD1 (6 bases). Trimming took off 5 bases at V and 3 bases at J, with 11 bases between the two ends. The CDR3 has 13 amino acids. Germline V lookup: CDR1 SGHDN, CDR2 FVKESK.

The J gene is TRBJ1-2, the V gene TRBV5-1; TRBD1 matches 10 bases. CDR3 length: 16 residues. Germline assignment: CDR1 SGHRS and CDR2 YFSETQ. V was pared by 5 bases and J by 3 bases, with 10 bases of the junction left unmatched. CDR3 in amino acids: CASRQGTGTGDYGYTF. For the CDR3, the DNA is TGCGCCAGCAGACAAGGAACTGGGACAGGGGACTATGGCTACACCTTC. Complete variable domain (other parts from reference TRBV5-1 and TRBJ1-2): KAGVTQTPRYLIKTRGQQVTLSCSPISGHRSVSWYQQTPGQGLQFLFEYFSETQRNKGNFPGRFSGRQFSNSRSEMNVSTLELGDSALYLCASRQGTGTGDYGYTFGSGTRLTVV.

This rearrangement joins TRBV27 to TRBJ2-1, with 9 bases that match TRBD2. The germline gives CDR1 MNHEY, CDR2 SMNVEV (reference sequence). The CDR3 spans 13 residues. V lost 6 bases to trimming and J lost 4 bases; unmatched junction nucleotides: 1. In nucleotides, the CDR3 is TGTGCCAGCAGACTAGCGGGTTACAATGAGCAGTTCTTC. Amino acids: CASRLAGYNEQFF.

The CDR3 DNA follows: TGTGCCAGTAGTAGCCCCAACAGGGAGGTTCGGGATACGCAGTATTTT. It yields the protein CASSSPNREVRDTQYF. The chain is built from TRBV19 and TRBJ2-3; D might be TRBD1 or TRBD2, each matching 6 bases. V was trimmed by 4 bases and J by 6 bases, leaving 20 bases between them. The CDR3 spans 16 residues. The V gene's germline CDR1 is LNHDA and CDR2 SQIVND (reference sequence).

This clone came up a few times. The V call is TRBV10-3, the J call TRBJ1-3, with a weak D call TRBD1 (5 bases). Trimming removed 4 bases at V and 4 bases at J, with 17 bases between. CDR1 ENHRY and CDR2 SYGVKD come from the germline V gene. The CDR3 extends over 16 amino acids. The CDR3 loop reads CAISGTGTWGGNTIYF. The CDR3 nucleotides read TGTGCCATCAGTGGCACAGGTACTTGGGGAGGAAACACCATATATTTT.